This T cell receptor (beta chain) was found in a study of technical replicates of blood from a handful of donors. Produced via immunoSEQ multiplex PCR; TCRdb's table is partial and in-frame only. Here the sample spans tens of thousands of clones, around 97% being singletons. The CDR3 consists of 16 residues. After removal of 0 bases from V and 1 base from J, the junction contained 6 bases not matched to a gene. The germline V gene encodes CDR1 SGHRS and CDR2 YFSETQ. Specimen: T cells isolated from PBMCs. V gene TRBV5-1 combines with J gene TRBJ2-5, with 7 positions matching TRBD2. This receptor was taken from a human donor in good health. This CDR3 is CASSLAPSGRQETQYF. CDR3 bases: TGCGCCAGCAGCTTGGCGCCTAGCGGTCGCCAAGAGACCCAGTACTTC.